This is a list of T cell receptor beta chains from one sample in a study of metastatic and nonmetastatic thyroid tumors. TCRdb re-called the PCR reads via MiXCR. The table has tens of thousands of clones, around 21% seen once. The sequencing sample was made of blood. These receptors originate from a female donor with papillary thyroid cancer or a benign thyroid nodule (not recorded which). Some clones in this sample may be carry-over from other donors' samples. Both conserved end residues are trimmed from each CDR3. Each record gives: clone size, V gene, J gene, CDR3 protein. Clone size is not always given. Where it is, it says once, few, many or a class for expanded clones.

>few|TRBV5-1|TRBJ2-5
ASSLLQPTQETQY
>few|TRBV19|TRBJ1-3
ASSTFSGNTIY
>many|TRBV19|TRBJ2-1
ASSIITSGEQF
>-|TRBV10-3|TRBJ2-1
AIAGGTSTPYNEQF
>many|TRBV6-1|TRBJ1-1
ASREPGGAGTEAF
>-|TRBV19|TRBJ1-1
ASVPGQGFSNTEAF
>many|TRBV20-1|TRBJ2-5
SATPGLAKTQY
>many|TRBV18|TRBJ1-6
ASSPGADNSPLH
>few|TRBV12-3/TRBV12-4|TRBJ2-1
ASTTSGGSLYYNEQF
>many|TRBV28|TRBJ1-6
ASRTTPSNSPLH